The 2 T cell receptor beta chains listed next were all sequenced from one sample in a study of shared clonotypes between healthy human individuals. Libraries were prepared by immunoSEQ multiplex PCR; TCRdb keeps only in-frame clonotypes and omits some of them. The sample contains hundreds of thousands of clones, about 96% of which appear only once. The naive CD8 fraction comprised CD45RO-negative cells positively selected for CCR7 and excluded terminally differentiated effector memory CD45RA+ cells. Material for sequencing was naive CD8+ T cells sorted from blood. The receptors here all came from a woman aged 25 to 39 in good health.

A note on this clone: Other DNA sequences in this sample translate to the same CDR3. The gene calls are TRBV27 and TRBJ2-7, with TRBD1 identical over 11 bases. CDR3 length: 13 amino acids. In germline, CDR1 is MNHEY, CDR2 SMNVEV (reference sequence). Losses at the gene ends were 9 bases for V and 3 bases for J; bases not matched to a gene: 4. DNA of the CDR3: TGTGCCAGTTCCGGGACAGGGGGCTACGAGCAGTACTTC. This encodes CASSGTGGYEQYF.

This chain connects TRBV7-9 to TRBJ2-2, with no clear D. The CDR3 length is 13 residues. The V end was cut by 3 bases, the J end by 11 bases, with 13 bases between. CDR1 and CDR2 (germline): SEHNR, FQNEAQ (reference sequence). The CDR3 sequence: CASSFTMVRELFF. The DNA for the CDR3 is TGTGCCAGCAGCTTTACGATGGTCAGAGAGCTGTTTTTT.